The 21 T cell receptor beta chains below were found in one sample sequenced in a study of T cells in Graves' hyperthyroidism and ophthalmopathy. Amplification targeted TCR beta CDR3 regions from RNA transcripts. An initial round of RT-PCR targeting the TCR CDR3 relied on the HTBI primer set. A single record per CDR3 protein comes from TCRdb applying MiXCR to the multiplex PCR reads. The sample shows over 450,000 distinct CDR3 sequences, about a sixth of them seen only once. Sequenced sample: blood. These receptors all stem from a woman aged 18-29 years with Graves' ophthalmopathy.

Regarding this clonotype: A much larger clone lies a single base off, so this may be a read error. The chain has TRBV28 and TRBJ2-3, with 9 bases lining up with TRBD1. The length of the CDR3 is 18 residues. Germline V gene data show CDR1 as MDHEN and CDR2 as SYDVKM. V was pared by 6 bases and J by 0 bases, with 13 bases of the junction left unmatched. This chain's CDR3 is CASRLKQGAPFSTDTQYF. CDR3 in DNA: TGTGCCAGCAGATTGAAACAGGGGGCCCCGTTTAGCACAGATACGCAGTATTTT.

This clonotype turned up a few times. This rearrangement joins TRBV2 to TRBJ2-7; either TRBD1 or TRBD2 may fit D (6 bases each). Trimming cost V 4 bases and J 2 bases, with 12 bases left between them. The V gene's germline CDR1 is SNHLY and CDR2 FYNNEI. The length of the CDR3 is 14 residues. Written as DNA, the CDR3 is TGTGCCAGCAGTGGGGGGGCAGCTCCCTACGAGCAGTACTTC. Protein sequence: CASSGGAAPYEQYF. The full variable domain, completed using reference TRBV2 and TRBJ2-7, is EPEVTQTPSHQVTQMGQEVILRCVPISNHLYFYWYRQILGQKVEFLVSFYNNEISEKSEIFDDQFSVERPDGSNFTLKIRSTKLEDSAMYFCASSGGAAPYEQYFGPGTRLTVT.

This clonotype appeared a few times. The V and J genes are TRBV5-1 and TRBJ1-5; D not resolved. The CDR3 consists of 15 residues. V lost 3 bases, J lost 3 bases, and 13 bases lay in between. CDR1 is SGHRS, CDR2 YFSETQ, per germline. For the CDR3, the DNA is TGCGCCAGCAGCTCTTACCCGGGGTCCAATCAGCCCCAGCATTTT. Protein sequence: CASSSYPGSNQPQHF.

This clonotype was picked up many times. The chain combines TRBV20-1 with TRBJ2-7; possibly TRBD1 for D (6 bases). The CDR3 covers 13 residues. Trimming removed 2 bases at V and 2 bases at J, with 10 bases between. Germline lookup yields CDR1 DFQATT and CDR2 SNEGSKA (reference sequence). CDR3 DNA: TGCAGTGCTAGACCCCGGGACACCTACGAGCAGTACTTC. Translated, it gives CSARPRDTYEQYF.

This clonotype showed up many times. This chain joins TRBV6-1 and TRBJ1-2; D is undetermined. The V gene's germline CDR1 is MNHNS and CDR2 SASEGT. Trimming shortened V by 7 bases and J by 3 bases, and 18 bases separated the two germline ends. This CDR3 spans 15 amino acids. Written as DNA, the CDR3 is TGTGCCAGCAACATCCAACCTGACATGTACTATGGCTACACCTTC. Amino acids: CASNIQPDMYYGYTF.

This clonotype was recorded a few times. The chain combines TRBV4-2 with TRBJ2-2; D call uncertain. Deletions cut 1 base from V and 1 base from J, with 16 bases between. Germline CDR1 LGHNA, CDR2 YNFKEQ. CDR3 length: 18 residues. The CDR3 loop reads CASSQGQDRRLNTGELFF. The CDR3 nucleotides are TGTGCCAGCAGCCAAGGCCAGGACCGCAGACTGAACACCGGGGAGCTGTTTTTT.

The chain carries TRBV7-6 and TRBJ2-1; 11 positions agree with TRBD2. Germline V gene sequence: CDR1 SGHVS, CDR2 FNYEAQ. After removal of 2 bases from V and 2 bases from J, the junction contained 14 bases not matched to a gene. This CDR3 region has 20 residues. CDR3 coding DNA: TGTGCCAGCAGCTTATCCAGGGTCCGTAGCGGGAGGGAGACCTACAATGAGCAGTTCTTC. It specifies CASSLSRVRSGRETYNEQFF. Filled out from reference TRBV7-6 and TRBJ2-1, the complete variable domain reads GAGVSQSPRYKVTKRGQDVALRCDPISGHVSLYWYRQALGQGPEFLTYFNYEAQQDKSGLPNDRFSAERPEGSISTLTIQRTEQRDSAMYRCASSLSRVRSGRETYNEQFFGPGTRLTVL.

This clonotype came up many times. The chain combines TRBV3-1 with TRBJ2-1; no clear D. Germline-derived CDR1 and CDR2 are LGHDT and YNNKEL (reference sequence). V was pared by 0 bases and J by 7 bases, with 10 bases between. This CDR3 contains 14 residues. This chain's CDR3 is CASSQDRLLNEQFF. The CDR3 nucleotides read TGTGCCAGCAGCCAAGATAGGCTCTTAAATGAGCAGTTCTTC.

In its sample, this clonotype was seen many times. The V gene is TRBV18, the J gene TRBJ2-1; the D call may be TRBD1 or TRBD2 (5 bases each). The ends were cut back, 6 bases at V and 5 bases at J, with 17 bases in the middle. This CDR3 has 15 amino acids. Germline V gene sequence: CDR1 KGHSH, CDR2 LQKENI. This CDR3 reads CASSSPGTINNEQFF. The DNA for the CDR3 is TGTGCCAGCTCTTCTCCCGGGACGATCAACAATGAGCAGTTCTTC.

This chain joins TRBV28 and TRBJ1-2; D call uncertain. The CDR3 covers 14 residues. Germline assignment: CDR1 MDHEN and CDR2 SYDVKM. V lost 7 bases to trimming and J lost 3 bases, with 15 bases between them. The DNA of the CDR3 is TGTGCCAGCACCCTGGGAGGGTGGGACTATGGCTACACCTTC. Its protein product is CASTLGGWDYGYTF.

The chain has TRBV27 and TRBJ2-5; 9 positions match TRBD1. Looked up from germline, CDR1 is MNHEY and CDR2 is SMNVEV (reference sequence). V lost 9 bases to trimming and J lost 2 bases; unmatched junction nucleotides: 4. This CDR3 contains 13 residues. The CDR3 DNA is TGTGCCAGTCGGACAGGGGCACAAGAGACCCAGTACTTC. This codes for CASRTGAQETQYF.

This clonotype was observed many times. CDR3 sequence: CASSLYQVMNTEAFF. Here the CDR3 DNA reads TGTGCCAGCAGCTTGTATCAGGTTATGAACACTGAAGCTTTCTTT. The chain carries TRBV5-5 and TRBJ1-1; D is unresolved. The CDR3 has 15 residues. V was clipped by 1 base and J by 0 bases, with 10 bases between them. Germline loops: CDR1 SGHKS, CDR2 YYEKEE (reference sequence).

A note on this clonotype: A much more abundant neighbour one base away suggests this may be a read error. The CDR3 DNA reads TGTGCCAGCAGTGAAGGTTTCCGAGCAGGGGTGCTACTCCACGAGCAGTACTTC. Its translation is CASSEGFRAGVLLHEQYF. The rearrangement links TRBV28 to TRBJ2-7, with a weak D call TRBD1 (6 bases). V was trimmed by 5 bases and J by 5 bases, leaving 28 bases between them. The germline V gene has CDR1 MDHEN and CDR2 SYDVKM. CDR3 length: 18 residues.

This clonotype showed up many times. The V and J genes are TRBV28 and TRBJ2-5; D not certain. V lost 7 bases and J lost 5, with 8 bases in between. Germline V gene sequence: CDR1 MDHEN, CDR2 SYDVKM. The CDR3 loop spans 11 amino acids. Here the CDR3 reads CASTSVETQYF. In DNA, the CDR3 is TGTGCCAGCACGTCGGTGGAGACCCAGTACTTC.

The genes are TRBV5-6 and TRBJ1-1; 8 nucleotides align to TRBD1. CDR1 is SGHDT and CDR2 is YYEEEE in the germline V gene. This CDR3 contains 17 residues. Trimming took 0 bases from V and 7 from J; bases not matched to a gene: 14. The CDR3 here is CASSLESAGGPPYEAFF. Written as DNA, the CDR3 is TGTGCCAGCAGCTTGGAAAGCGCAGGGGGCCCTCCTTATGAAGCTTTCTTT.

In its sample, this clonotype was seen many times. V is TRBV11-2 and J is TRBJ2-3; TRBD1 might be the D (6 bases). Germline V gene lookup returns CDR1 SGHAT and CDR2 FQNNGV. V lost 5 bases, J lost 4 bases, and 13 bases lay in between. The CDR3 spans 14 residues. In DNA form, the CDR3 reads TGTGCCAGCAGCAGTTTGAAGGGGGCAGATACGCAGTATTTT. Its protein product is CASSSLKGADTQYF.

This clonotype was observed many times. The V gene is TRBV4-1, the J gene TRBJ2-2; D not resolved. Deletions cut 0 bases from V and 8 bases from J, with 1 base between. Germline values: CDR1 MGHRA, CDR2 YSYEKL. This CDR3 contains 11 residues. CDR3 protein: CASSQEGELFF. CDR3 sequence (DNA): TGCGCCAGCAGCCAAGAAGGGGAGCTGTTTTTT.

This clonotype has a count of ten or more. The chain carries TRBV12-3 or TRBV12-4 and TRBJ1-1, with D uncertain. V was trimmed by 1 base and J by 1 base, leaving 7 bases between them. CDR3 size: 14 residues. CDR3 in DNA: TGTGCCAGCAGTTTAGGGCAGCAGAACACTGAAGCTTTCTTT. Protein sequence: CASSLGQQNTEAFF.

In the case of this clonotype: A much larger clone lies a single base off, so this may be a read error. The chain carries TRBV27 and TRBJ2-1; 13 nucleotides align to TRBD2. Germline CDR1 MNHEY, CDR2 SMNVEV (reference sequence). After removal of 5 bases from V and 7 bases from J, the junction contained 14 bases not matched to a gene. The CDR3 sequence is 18 residues long. The CDR3 DNA sequence: TGTGCCAGCAGTCTCATCCCGACTAGCGGGGGGCCTCGGAATGAGCAGTTCTTC. Its protein product is CASSLIPTSGGPRNEQFF.

This clonotype was observed at least ten times. This chain joins TRBV27 and TRBJ2-7; perhaps TRBD1 as D (6 bases). CDR1 is MNHEY, CDR2 SMNVEV, per germline (reference sequence). The CDR3 extends over 13 amino acids. Trimming took 4 bases from V and 9 from J, leaving 16 bases between them. This chain's CDR3 is CASSWRQDLGQYF. In DNA, the CDR3 is TGTGCCAGCAGTTGGAGACAGGACTTGGGGCAGTACTTC.

This clonotype occurred a few times. The CDR3 DNA is TGTGCCAGCAGTCCTCCAGTAGGGCTAGCGGTCTCCTCCTACAATGAGCAGTTCTTC. It specifies CASSPPVGLAVSSYNEQFF. The genes are TRBV6-1 and TRBJ2-1; 7 bases match TRBD2. Trimming at V came to 5 bases and at J to 0 bases, leaving 16 bases not matched to a gene. Germline V CDR1 and CDR2: MNHNS, SASEGT. There are 19 residues in the CDR3.